This TCR beta chain was sequenced in a study of blood T cell repertoires in COVID-19. This CDR3 comprises 15 residues. With V trimmed by 0 bases and J by 5 bases, 4 bases remained unmatched. The V gene's germline CDR1 is SGHNT and CDR2 YENEEA. Using immunoSEQ multiplex PCR, the repertoire was profiled, and TCRdb retains in-frame clones only, with some absent. Of 150,000 or so clones in the sample, about 80% are singletons; the top ten hold approximately 4%. This receptor was identified in a woman in her fifties or sixties with acute or convalescent COVID-19. Sequencing input: peripheral blood. This chain links TRBV11-3 with TRBJ1-1; 9 bases are a match to TRBD1. CDR3 amino acids: CASSLDTGGRTEAFF. In nucleotides, the CDR3 is TGTGCCAGCAGCTTAGACACAGGGGGCAGGACTGAAGCTTTCTTT.